Reported below is one TCR beta chain. V was trimmed by 6 bases and J by 1 base, leaving 15 bases between them. This CDR3 spans 15 amino acids. The record originates from a study of blood T cells in healthy people across ages. Study-level background: There was about one barcoded beta molecule captured by template switching per two T cells.

A second roughly 6 to 11 cycle PCR used barcoded and J-beta primers. Each CDR3 protein gets one entry after TCRdb re-called the 5' RACE reads with MiXCR. The repertoire consists of around 2 million distinct CDR3 sequences, with around 40% occurring once and the leading ten covering under 30%. V usage is TRBV12-3 or TRBV12-4 and J usage is TRBJ1-1, with D perhaps matching TRBD1 (6 bases). The sample was blood. The sequence was collected from a human donor in good health. CDR3: CASSRRDTKNTEAFF. For the CDR3, the DNA is TGTGCCAGCAGCCGCCGGGACACAAAGAACACTGAAGCTTTCTTT.